The 14 T cell receptor beta chains presented below share a single source sample, sequenced in a study of blood T cells in healthy people across ages. PCR was performed a second time for about 6 to 12 cycles using a sample-barcoded 5' primer and a J-beta primer mix. TCRdb independently ran MiXCR on the 5' RACE reads; one entry per CDR3 protein. The repertoire consists of fewer than 700,000 distinct CDR3 sequences, with roughly 41% occurring once and the leading ten covering 25% to 35%. Sequenced: blood. The receptors stem from an elderly man in good health.

The chain links TRBV7-6 to TRBJ1-4; TRBD1 aligns across 9 bases. Germline V gene lookup returns CDR1 SGHVS and CDR2 FNYEAQ. Trimming took 11 bases from V and 5 from J; bases not matched to a gene: 9. CDR3 size: 14 residues. DNA of the CDR3: TGTGCCGACAGCTTAGGGACAGGGAATGAAAAACTGTTTTTT. The encoded protein is CADSLGTGNEKLFF. Based on the CDR3 plus reference TRBV7-6 and TRBJ1-4, the full variable domain is GAGVSQSPRYKVTKRGQDVALRCDPISGHVSLYWYRQALGQGPEFLTYFNYEAQQDKSGLPNDRFSAERPEGSISTLTIQRTEQRDSAMYRCADSLGTGNEKLFFGSGTQLSVL.

This clonotype was observed at least ten times. V usage is TRBV20-1 and J usage is TRBJ2-3; no clear D. Germline values: CDR1 DFQATT, CDR2 SNEGSKA (reference sequence). The CDR3 has 11 amino acids. Trimming removed 6 bases from V and 4 bases from J, with 8 bases in between. CDR3 sequence reads: CSAPNPDTQYF. The CDR3 DNA reads as TGCAGTGCCCCAAACCCAGATACGCAGTATTTT.

The chain joins TRBV5-1 to TRBJ2-7; a possible D gene is TRBD1 (6 bases). The J call may be mistaken, given a closer DNA end match to TRBJ2-5. The CDR3 has 13 amino acids. Germline V gene data show CDR1 as SGHRS and CDR2 as YFSETQ. The CDR3 reads CASTEGVRETQYF. The CDR3 DNA reads as TGCGCCAGCACCGAGGGGGTCAGGGAGACCCAGTACTTC.

This clonotype was observed a few times. CDR3 coding DNA: TGTGCCAGCAGTCCCGGATCAGACAATGAGCAGTTCTTC. Translating it yields CASSPGSDNEQFF. The V and J genes are TRBV27 and TRBJ2-1, with D hard to call. V lost 5 bases and J 5 bases, leaving 10 bases between the germline ends. The germline V gene has CDR1 MNHEY and CDR2 SMNVEV (reference sequence). The CDR3 is 13 amino acids.

The rearrangement links TRBV7-8 to TRBJ2-2, with 9 positions matching TRBD2. This CDR3 spans 18 amino acids. V shed 1 base, J shed 5 bases, and the junction held 11 bases outside the gene matches. Germline V gene data show CDR1 as SGHVS and CDR2 as FQNEAQ. The DNA for the CDR3 is TGTGCCAGCAGCTTAGTCGTGTTAGCGGGAGCTTTTACCGGGGAGCTGTTTTTT. This encodes CASSLVVLAGAFTGELFF. The variable domain in full, with the rest retrieved from reference TRBV7-8 and TRBJ2-2, is GAGVSQSPRYKVAKRGQDVALRCDPISGHVSLFWYQQALGQGPEFLTYFQNEAQLDKSGLPSDRFFAERPEGSVSTLKIQRTQQEDSAVYLCASSLVVLAGAFTGELFFGEGSRLTVL.

This clonotype was seen many times. V usage is TRBV2 and J usage is TRBJ2-5; TRBD2 matches at 9 bases. With V trimmed by 6 bases and J by 4 bases, 6 bases remained unmatched. CDR1 and CDR2 from the germline V gene are SNHLY and FYNNEI. This CDR3 is 14 amino acids long. DNA for the CDR3: TGTGCCAGCAGGGGCGGACTAGCGTCAGAGACCCAGTACTTC. Encoded protein: CASRGGLASETQYF.

The sample holds a few counts of this clonotype. V and J are TRBV5-6 and TRBJ2-7; no reliable D call. The CDR3 length is 13 residues. Trimming cost V 4 bases and J 4 bases, with 12 bases left between them. Germline CDR1 and CDR2: SGHDT and YYEEEE. This chain's CDR3 is CASSPIPAYEQYF. In nucleotides, the CDR3 is TGTGCCAGCAGCCCCATCCCAGCTTACGAGCAGTACTTC.

The chain recombines TRBV4-1 with TRBJ2-7; D perhaps matches TRBD1 (6 bases). The CDR3 spans 18 residues. Per the germline V gene, CDR1 is MGHRA and CDR2 is YSYEKL. V lost 1 base, J lost 0 bases, and 19 bases lay in between. CDR3 loop: CASSQGGLQGRSSYEQYF. The CDR3 DNA follows: TGCGCCAGCAGCCAAGGAGGGTTGCAGGGGCGATCCTCCTACGAGCAGTACTTC.

Note on this clonotype: Being one base from a much bigger clone, this may be a read error. The chain is built from TRBV7-2 and TRBJ2-1; 9 bases are shared with TRBD1. The CDR3 has 15 amino acids. Looked up from germline, CDR1 is SGHTA and CDR2 is FQGNSA. CDR3 bases: TGTGCCAGCAGCACGACAGGGGGGGGCATCAATGAGCAGTTATTC. This codes for CASSTTGGGINEQLF.

This sequence joins TRBV20-1 and TRBJ2-3; 8 nucleotides align to TRBD2. After removal of 2 bases from V and 2 bases from J, the junction contained 6 bases not matched to a gene. Germline assignment: CDR1 DFQATT and CDR2 SNEGSKA (reference sequence). This CDR3 has 15 residues. Here the CDR3 DNA reads TGCAGTGCTAGATCTGCGGGGGGTAACACAGATACGCAGTATTTT. Its protein product is CSARSAGGNTDTQYF.

The rearrangement links TRBV6-1 to TRBJ2-3; D uncertain. Trimming removed 4 bases from V and 2 bases from J, with 13 bases in between. The CDR3 extends over 15 amino acids. Germline CDR1 and CDR2: MNHNS and SASEGT. CDR3 in DNA: TGTGCCAGCAGTGTTGAGAGACCGGCCACAGATACGCAGTATTTT. Amino acid sequence: CASSVERPATDTQYF.

The V call is TRBV7-6, the J call TRBJ2-3; 7 bases are shared with TRBD2. Germline V CDR1 and CDR2: SGHVS, FNYEAQ. The CDR3 length is 15 residues. After removal of 1 base from V and 6 bases from J, the junction contained 7 bases not matched to a gene. The CDR3 loop is CASSLGVMGGDTQYF. Written as DNA, the CDR3 is TGTGCCAGCAGCTTAGGCGTCATGGGAGGGGATACGCAGTATTTT.

This chain links TRBV6-4 with TRBJ2-1, with 10 bases matching TRBD1. From germline, CDR1 is MRHNA and CDR2 SNTAGT. The CDR3 extends over 15 amino acids. The ends lost 4 bases at V and 3 bases at J; junction bases unmatched: 3. This CDR3 reads CASSVGDRGYNEQFF. The CDR3 coding sequence is TGTGCCAGCAGTGTTGGGGACAGGGGCTACAATGAGCAGTTCTTC.

The sample holds a few counts of this clonotype. This chain connects TRBV11-3 to TRBJ2-2, with D perhaps matching TRBD1 (5 bases). Germline CDR1 reads SGHNT; CDR2 reads YENEEA. V was cut by 5 bases and J by 4 bases, with 11 bases left in between. CDR3 length: 14 residues. The CDR3 sequence: CASSPRQGTGELFF. The CDR3 DNA reads TGTGCCAGCAGCCCCCGTCAGGGCACCGGGGAGCTGTTTTTT.